The clone carrying this TCR beta chain was counted ten times or more. This CDR3 is 14 amino acids long. Germline V gene lookup returns CDR1 SGHDT and CDR2 YYEEEE. V lost 7 bases and J lost 2, with 15 bases in between. Amplification yielded TCR beta CDR3 regions, with RNA transcripts as the source. First-round RT-PCR with HTBI primers amplified the TCR CDR3 region. TCRdb reprocessed the multiplex PCR reads via MiXCR and lists one record per CDR3 protein. The table lists hundreds of thousands of distinct CDR3 sequences, about a third of them singletons. This entry belongs to a study of T cells in Graves' hyperthyroidism and ophthalmopathy.

Sequencing input: blood. This sequence originates from a woman aged 40 to 50 with Graves' hyperthyroidism. The V call is TRBV5-6, the J call TRBJ1-2; possible D gene TRBD1, 5 bases. The CDR3 is CASGPGTVNYGYTF. In nucleotides, the CDR3 is TGTGCCAGCGGTCCCGGGACGGTGAACTATGGCTACACCTTC.